This T cell receptor beta chain was identified during a study of shared clonotypes between healthy human individuals. Comments on this clone: What it recognizes is unknown.

All participating donors were Caucasian adults from Nashville, Tennessee. Division of CD4+ cells produced a CD45RA+ naive subset and a CD45RA-negative memory subset. Study-wide points: Among the subsets, naive ones generally showed larger estimated richness than memory ones.

Original processing methods: ImmunoSEQ only sent back junction sequences with no quality scores, so filtering was done differently. The table came from immunoSEQ multiplex PCR; TCRdb's copy has only in-frame clones and leaves some out. V and J calls and clone size follow that table, whereas D and trimming were derived from the DNA. The sample comprises 1,400,000 or so clones, approximately 98.5% of which are singletons, and around 0.38% rests with the top ten. The material sequenced was naive CD4+ T cells sorted from blood. This sample's subset: CD45RA+ positively selected. The receptor was isolated from a man between 25 and 39 years old in good health.

The chain's CDR3 is CASSPRTAANYGYTF. For the CDR3, the DNA is TGTGCCAGCAGCCCAAGGACAGCGGCTAACTATGGCTACACCTTC. The chain combines TRBV7-9 with TRBJ1-2, with D tentatively TRBD1 (6 bases). Trimming left V 5 bases short and J 0 bases short, with 13 bases between. The germline V gene encodes CDR1 SEHNR and CDR2 FQNEAQ (reference sequence). The CDR3 runs to 15 residues.